A single sample gave rise to the 28 T cell receptor beta chains below, sequenced in a study of blood T cell repertoires in COVID-19. TCRdb's copy holds only in-frame clones and misses some; the assay was immunoSEQ multiplex PCR. The table has 320,000 or so clones, roughly nine tenths seen once. Input material: PBMCs or T cells enriched from blood (not recorded which). The receptor source for this set is a woman in her 30s who had recovered from COVID-19.

The chain links TRBV27 to TRBJ1-2; D is perhaps TRBD1 (5 bases). The ends were cut back, 6 bases at V and 8 bases at J, with 16 bases in the middle. This CDR3 spans 13 amino acids. The germline V gene has CDR1 MNHEY and CDR2 SMNVEV (reference sequence). The CDR3 protein is CASSPRGGGGYTF. The CDR3 nucleotides are TGTGCCAGCAGCCCACGGGGGGGTGGGGGCTACACCTTC.

The chain links TRBV6-1 to TRBJ1-5; D ambiguous. This CDR3 region has 11 residues. CDR1 and CDR2 from the germline V gene are MNHNS and SASEGT. V shed 3 bases and J shed 7 bases, with 4 bases lying between them. CDR3 DNA sequence: TGTGCCAGCAGTGATGAGCAGCCCCAGCATTTT. Translating gives CASSDEQPQHF.

The V and J genes are TRBV29-1 and TRBJ1-2; TRBD1 aligns across 9 bases. CDR3 length: 13 amino acids. J lost 4 bases, V lost 6 bases, and 6 bases had no gene match. Looked up from germline, CDR1 is SQVTM and CDR2 is ANQGSEA. The CDR3 protein is CSVAPGQGYGYTF. The CDR3 region has the DNA TGCAGCGTGGCCCCGGGACAGGGCTATGGCTACACCTTC.

This clone was counted between two and nine times. The rearrangement uses TRBV29-1 and TRBJ1-1, with D tentatively TRBD1 (5 bases). Germline CDR1 and CDR2: SQVTM and ANQGSEA. V gave up 6 bases and J gave up 2 bases, with 13 bases separating them. The CDR3 runs to 13 residues. As DNA, the CDR3 is TGCAGCGTGGTACAGGTTCTTAACACTGAAGCTTTCTTT. It is translated as CSVVQVLNTEAFF.

CDR3 region: CASSLGGQSTQYF. The CDR3 DNA is TGTGCCAGCAGTTTAGGCGGACAGAGCACGCAGTATTTT. The gene calls are TRBV12-3 or TRBV12-4 and TRBJ2-3; D is possibly TRBD1 (6 bases). V lost 1 base and J 9 bases, leaving 11 bases between the germline ends. The CDR3 runs 13 residues.

V usage is TRBV7-2 and J usage is TRBJ2-2; D possibly corresponds to TRBD1 (5 bases). This CDR3 has 13 amino acids. V lost 2 bases, J lost 8 bases, and 9 bases lay in between. Germline loops: CDR1 SGHTA, CDR2 FQGNSA. Here the CDR3 DNA reads TGTGCCAGCAGCTTACGTAGACAGGGGGAGCTGTTTTTT. It encodes CASSLRRQGELFF.

The rearrangement joins TRBV6-6 to TRBJ2-7, with a weak D call TRBD1 (5 bases). The ends were cut back, 10 bases at V and 0 bases at J, with 16 bases in the middle. The germline gives CDR1 MNHNY, CDR2 SVGAGI (reference sequence). This CDR3 is 14 amino acids long. The DNA of the CDR3 is TGTGCCATCCGAAGGGGCAGTCTCTCCTACGAGCAGTACTTC. It yields the protein CAIRRGSLSYEQYF.

This clone was found once. CDR3 protein: CASSIAKGDGHYGYTF. The CDR3 coding sequence is TGTGCCAGTAGTATAGCAAAGGGGGACGGTCACTATGGCTACACCTTC. The rearrangement links TRBV19 to TRBJ1-2; D is possibly TRBD1 (6 bases). CDR1 and CDR2 from the germline V gene are LNHDA and SQIVND (reference sequence). The V end lost 1 base, the J end lost 3 bases, and 15 bases lay between the germline ends. CDR3 length: 16 amino acids.

This rearrangement joins TRBV3-1 (or the pseudogene TRBV3-2) to TRBJ2-7, with 14 bases that match TRBD2. V gave up 0 bases and J gave up 1 base; unmatched junction bases: 11. CDR3 size: 20 residues. Germline V gene data show CDR1 as LGHDT and CDR2 as YNNKEL (reference sequence). In DNA, the CDR3 is TGTGCCAGCAGCCAAGACTTCGGGACTAGCGGGGGAATTGTTTCCTACGAGCAGTACTTC. Residues: CASSQDFGTSGGIVSYEQYF.

The rearrangement uses TRBV6-1 and TRBJ1-6; D ambiguous. Germline V lookup: CDR1 MNHNS, CDR2 SASEGT. The CDR3 spans 13 residues. The V gene lost 3 bases and the J gene lost 10 bases, with 10 bases spanning the gap. CDR3 region: CASSDPAGSPLHF. The CDR3 DNA sequence: TGTGCCAGCAGTGACCCGGCGGGCTCACCCCTCCACTTT.

V is TRBV19 and J is TRBJ1-2; TRBD1 is a possible D gene (6 bases). CDR1 and CDR2 (germline): LNHDA, SQIVND (reference sequence). CDR3 length: 13 amino acids. Trimming shortened V by 6 bases and J by 4 bases, and 12 bases separated the two germline ends. CDR3 coding DNA: TGTGCCAGTAGATCTACAGGGCTCTATGGCTACACCTTC. Protein: CASRSTGLYGYTF.

The chain has TRBV5-1 and TRBJ1-6; 8 bases line up with TRBD1. The germline CDR1 and CDR2 sequences are SGHRS and YFSETQ. This CDR3 contains 15 residues. V dropped 0 bases and J dropped 7; count of bases not matched to a gene: 3. The CDR3 reads CASSLAGGGNSPLHF. DNA for the CDR3: TGCGCCAGCAGCTTGGCAGGGGGCGGGAATTCACCCCTCCACTTT.

Regarding this clone: Other DNA sequences in the sample encode the same CDR3. The J gene is TRBJ1-1, the V gene TRBV19, with D perhaps matching TRBD1 (6 bases). The V end was cut by 2 bases, the J end by 4 bases, with 8 bases between. Germline values: CDR1 LNHDA, CDR2 SQIVND (reference sequence). The CDR3 length is 13 residues. In DNA, the CDR3 is TGTGCCAGTAGTATATTGGGGGCCACTGAAGCTTTCTTT. Encoded protein: CASSILGATEAFF.

The chain employs TRBV4-1 and TRBJ1-5; D may be TRBD1 (5 bases). The CDR3 is made up of 15 amino acids. V was cut by 2 bases and J by 2 bases, with 10 bases left in between. Germline CDR1 is MGHRA and CDR2 is YSYEKL. The CDR3 here is CASSQLEGGNQPQHF. DNA for the CDR3: TGCGCCAGCAGCCAACTGGAAGGGGGCAATCAGCCCCAGCATTTT.

V gene TRBV5-1 combines with J gene TRBJ2-1, with 12 bases aligning to TRBD1. The CDR3 extends over 20 amino acids. Germline V gene data show CDR1 as SGHRS and CDR2 as YFSETQ. The junction had 17 bases not matched to a gene; V was cut back by 0 bases and J by 7 bases. The CDR3 sequence: CASSLGAGQGAPGRLNEQFF. In DNA form, the CDR3 reads TGCGCCAGCAGCTTGGGTGCGGGACAGGGGGCTCCGGGGCGGCTTAATGAGCAGTTCTTC.

This chain connects TRBV28 to TRBJ2-7; unclear D gene. The CDR3 sequence is 12 residues long. V was trimmed by 6 bases and J by 6 bases, leaving 12 bases between them. Germline assignment: CDR1 MDHEN and CDR2 SYDVKM. The CDR3, as DNA: TGTGCCAGCAGCCTGGCCAGAGGCGAGCAGTACTTC. Its protein product is CASSLARGEQYF.

The chain employs TRBV12-3 or TRBV12-4 and TRBJ1-1; tentatively, D is TRBD1 (5 bases). This CDR3 has 13 residues. Trimming took off 8 bases at V and 1 base at J, with 11 bases between the two ends. The CDR3 loop reads CASGLTGNTEAFF. Written as DNA, the CDR3 is TGTGCCAGCGGGCTCACAGGGAACACTGAAGCTTTCTTT.

This chain links TRBV6-1 with TRBJ2-7; tentative D call: TRBD2 (7 bases). Germline V gene sequence: CDR1 MNHNS, CDR2 SASEGT. The CDR3 covers 14 residues. V lost 0 bases to trimming and J lost 6 bases, with 12 bases between them. CDR3 DNA: TGTGCCAGCAGTGAAGCGCTGAGGGGGGGCGAGCAGTACTTC. As protein: CASSEALRGGEQYF.

Written as DNA, the CDR3 is TGTGCCAGTAAAAACAGGGCTGACTATGGCTACACCTTC. Its translation: CASKNRADYGYTF. The chain combines TRBV19 with TRBJ1-2; perhaps TRBD1 as D (6 bases). The germline gives CDR1 LNHDA, CDR2 SQIVND (reference sequence). The germline V and J ends were trimmed by 7 bases and 3 bases, with 12 bases remaining between them. The CDR3 loop spans 13 amino acids.

The chain combines TRBV5-1 with TRBJ2-5; D remains ambiguous. The CDR3 consists of 12 residues. V was shortened by 2 bases and J by 4 bases, with 6 bases between the two germline ends. Germline CDR1 SGHRS, CDR2 YFSETQ. The CDR3 nucleotides read TGCGCCAGCAGCTTTAGTCCAGAGACCCAGTACTTC. As protein: CASSFSPETQYF.

This chain joins TRBV29-1 and TRBJ2-1; 9 positions match TRBD1. Germline values: CDR1 SQVTM, CDR2 ANQGSEA. The CDR3 covers 13 residues. Trimming took 3 bases from V and 9 from J; bases not matched to a gene: 6. CDR3 nucleotide sequence: TGCAGCGTTGACCGACAGGGGGTCGGTGAGCAGTTCTTC. It codes for CSVDRQGVGEQFF.

The J gene is TRBJ2-1, the V gene TRBV9; 11 bases map to TRBD2. V gave up 0 bases and J gave up 8 bases; unmatched junction bases: 4. There are 15 residues in the CDR3. Germline CDR1 is SGDLS and CDR2 is YYNGEE. CDR3 sequence reads: CASSVEGSGGDEQFF. DNA of the CDR3: TGTGCCAGCAGCGTAGAAGGTAGCGGGGGGGATGAGCAGTTCTTC.

The rearrangement links TRBV18 to TRBJ2-3; 7 nucleotides match TRBD1. V lost 0 bases and J lost 5; bases outside the gene matches: 5. CDR3 length: 15 amino acids. Germline V CDR1 and CDR2: KGHSH, LQKENI. The CDR3 region is CASSPPRGQGDTQYF. Here the CDR3 DNA reads TGTGCCAGCTCACCACCGAGGGGGCAGGGAGATACGCAGTATTTT. Complete variable domain (other parts from reference TRBV18 and TRBJ2-3): NAGVMQNPRHLVRRRGQEARLRCSPMKGHSHVYWYRQLPEEGLKFMVYLQKENIIDESGMPKERFSAEFPKEGPSILRIQQVVRGDSAAYFCASSPPRGQGDTQYFGPGTRLTVL.

This clone has more than one count but fewer than ten. This chain joins TRBV10-2 and TRBJ1-1, with D maybe TRBD1 (6 bases). This CDR3 has 12 residues. Trimming pared 6 bases from V and 10 bases from J, leaving 15 bases between. Germline V gene lookup returns CDR1 WSHSY and CDR2 SAAADI. Written as DNA, the CDR3 is TGCGCCAGCAGCTCCGGACAGATCCGAGCTTTCTTT. Translating gives CASSSGQIRAFF.

The chain couples TRBV14 to TRBJ2-7; 9 positions match TRBD1. CDR3 length: 18 residues. J was trimmed by 1 base and V by 3 bases; bases with no gene match: 13. Germline values: CDR1 SGHDN, CDR2 FVKESK. In DNA form, the CDR3 reads TGTGCCAGCAGCCACAATAAGAGTCCGGGACAGGGATCCTACGAGCAGTACTTC. It is translated as CASSHNKSPGQGSYEQYF.

The V gene is TRBV29-1, the J gene TRBJ2-7; 7 nucleotides align to TRBD1. The germline V gene encodes CDR1 SQVTM and CDR2 ANQGSEA. The CDR3 length is 12 residues. The junction had 9 bases not matched to a gene; V was cut back by 7 bases and J by 6 bases. CDR3 loop: CSEQTGQGEQYF. CDR3 coding DNA: TGCAGCGAACAGACAGGGCAGGGCGAGCAGTACTTC.

The genes are TRBV30 and TRBJ2-1; tentative D call: TRBD2 (7 bases). In germline, CDR1 is GTSNPN, CDR2 SVGIG (reference sequence). The CDR3 contains 15 residues. Trimming cost V 3 bases and J 4 bases, with 16 bases left between them. The CDR3 coding sequence is TGTGCCTGGAGGATGGGGGCTAGCGGATACAATGAGCAGTTCTTC. This gives the protein CAWRMGASGYNEQFF.

CDR3 region: CAYRDRGNTIYF. The CDR3 DNA sequence: TGTGCCTACCGGGACAGGGGAAACACCATATATTTT. The J gene is TRBJ1-3, the V gene TRBV30, with TRBD1 identical over 8 bases. From germline, CDR1 is GTSNPN and CDR2 SVGIG (reference sequence). Losses at the gene ends were 7 bases for V and 4 bases for J; bases not matched to a gene: 3. The CDR3 runs to 12 residues.